One and the same sample provided the 6 T cell receptor beta chains below, sequenced in a study of T cells in Graves' hyperthyroidism and ophthalmopathy. Amplification of TCR beta CDR3 regions was performed using RNA transcripts as template. First-round RT-PCR targeting the TCR CDR3 was performed with the HTBI primer set. TCRdb recomputed calls from the multiplex PCR reads with MiXCR, one row per CDR3 protein. The sample consists of some 600,000 distinct CDR3 sequences, approximately 15% of them appearing once. Sequenced sample: blood. Source of these receptors: a woman in her twenties or thirties with Graves' hyperthyroidism that later progressed to Graves' ophthalmopathy.

This clonotype was recorded a few times. The V call is TRBV7-3, the J call TRBJ1-1; D remains ambiguous. The length of the CDR3 is 13 residues. V lost 5 bases to trimming and J lost 3 bases, with 10 bases between them. Germline V lookup: CDR1 SGHTA, CDR2 FQGTGA. The CDR3 region has the DNA TGTGCCAGCAGCAAAAATAAGGACACTGAAGCTTTCTTT. As protein: CASSKNKDTEAFF.

This clonotype was recorded at least ten times. J is TRBJ1-1 and V is TRBV12-3 or TRBV12-4; the D gene is possibly TRBD1 (5 bases). This CDR3 contains 16 residues. V was cut by 5 bases and J by 6 bases, with 22 bases left in between. This CDR3 reads CASSPYEGRGAPEAFF. DNA for the CDR3: TGTGCCAGCAGTCCTTACGAGGGAAGGGGAGCCCCTGAAGCTTTCTTT.

This clonotype was seen ten or more times. The DNA for the CDR3 is TGTGCCAGCAGTCCCCTCGTTACTAGCACAGATACGCAGTATTTT. This encodes CASSPLVTSTDTQYF. The chain links TRBV27 to TRBJ2-3; no clear D. The germline CDR1 and CDR2 sequences are MNHEY and SMNVEV (reference sequence). V gave up 5 bases and J gave up 0 bases, with 12 bases separating them. The CDR3 sequence is 15 residues long.

Many counts were recorded for this clonotype. This chain connects TRBV6-2 or TRBV6-3 to TRBJ1-2; D is undetermined. Trimming pared 8 bases from V and 0 bases from J, leaving 4 bases between. Per germline, CDR1 MNHEY and CDR2 SVGEGT. The CDR3 sequence is 11 residues long. CDR3 sequence reads: CASESNYGYTF. Written as DNA, the CDR3 is TGTGCCAGCGAGTCTAACTATGGCTACACCTTC.

The sample holds many counts of this clonotype. The rearrangement links TRBV24-1 to TRBJ2-5; 8 nucleotides match TRBD1. The germline V gene encodes CDR1 KGHDR and CDR2 SFDVKD. This CDR3 contains 14 residues. The junction had 4 bases not matched to a gene; V was cut back by 5 bases and J by 3 bases. CDR3 in amino acids: CATSGPTGEETQYF. CDR3 DNA: TGTGCCACCAGTGGTCCGACAGGGGAAGAGACCCAGTACTTC.

This clonotype was seen repeatedly, ten times or more. The rearrangement joins TRBV2 to TRBJ1-3; the D gene is possibly TRBD1 (6 bases). This CDR3 has 14 residues. V was clipped by 6 bases and J by 2 bases, with 11 bases between them. Germline CDR1 and CDR2: SNHLY and FYNNEI. CDR3 protein: CASSTGQPGNTIYF. The CDR3 bases are TGTGCCAGCAGCACAGGGCAACCTGGAAACACCATATATTTT.